This is a list of T cell receptor beta chains from one sample in a study of identical twins. Each CDR3 protein is one row after TCRdb ran MiXCR on the 5' RACE reads. The sample includes 1.5 million to 2 million distinct CDR3 sequences, about 32% seen only once; the top ten take under 0.35%. Sequencing was done on a sample of cord blood. These receptors were obtained from a newborn girl in good health. Each CDR3 is given with its conserved first and last residue. A D gene is named only where the DNA matches it firmly. The size of a clone is reported for some rows only, either as once, few or many, or as a class for expanded clones.

J gene | V gene | D gene | clone size | CDR3 protein | CDR3 DNA
TRBJ2-3 | TRBV20-1 | . | . | CSAPIQETGDTQYF | TGCAGTGCCCCAATACAAGAGACGGGCGATACGCAGTATTTT
TRBJ2-1 | TRBV6-5 | TRBD2 | . | CASSYSMWREGYNEQFF | TGTGCCAGCAGTTACTCGATGTGGCGGGAGGGTTACAATGAGCAGTTCTTC
TRBJ2-1 | TRBV20-1 | . | . | CSARDTHLAGAGNEQFF | TGCAGTGCTAGAGATACCCATCTAGCTGGAGCGGGCAATGAGCAGTTCTTC
TRBJ2-1 | TRBV20-1 | TRBD2 | few | CSAKRIRRTSGASSYNEQFF | TGCAGTGCTAAACGTATCCGGAGGACTAGCGGGGCTAGCTCCTACAATGAGCAGTTCTTC
TRBJ1-2 | TRBV3-1 | TRBD1 | . | CASSQPGGTNHGYTF | TGTGCCAGCAGCCAGCCAGGGGGCACAAACCATGGCTACACCTTC
TRBJ2-1 | TRBV7-9 | TRBD1 | . | CASSFLETGGYEQFF | TGTGCCAGCAGCTTTTTGGAGACAGGGGGTTATGAGCAGTTCTTC
TRBJ2-1 | TRBV10-3 | TRBD2 | . | CAIRSTGGAFYNEQFF | TGTGCCATCAGGAGTACGGGGGGGGCGTTCTACAATGAGCAGTTCTTC
TRBJ2-5 | TRBV20-1 | . | . | CCARDGYGIEKQYF | TGCTGTGCTAGAGATGGTTACGGGATTGAGAAGCAGTACTTC
TRBJ1-2 | TRBV12-3/TRBV12-4 | . | . | CASLGHGRGYGYTF | TGTGCCAGCCTAGGACACGGCCGGGGGTATGGCTACACCTTC
TRBJ2-1 | TRBV5-4 | . | . | CASSLDRGRPYNEQFF | TGTGCCAGCAGCTTGGACCGGGGGCGCCCCTACAATGAGCAGTTCTTC
TRBJ2-1 | TRBV12-3/TRBV12-4 | . | many | CASSPGYNEQFF | TGTGCCAGCAGCCCTGGCTACAATGAGCAGTTCTTC
TRBJ1-2 | TRBV4-1 | . | many | CASSQIRVLGGYTF | TGCGCCAGCAGCCAGATCAGGGTTCTTGGTGGCTACACCTTC
TRBJ1-1 | TRBV5-1 | . | . | CASSPGSGTEAFF | TGCGCCAGCAGCCCCGGGTCAGGCACTGAAGCTTTCTTT
TRBJ1-4 | TRBV16 | . | . | CASSQSRQFNEKLFF | TGTGCCAGCAGCCAATCGAGACAGTTTAATGAAAAACTGTTTTTT
TRBJ2-7 | TRBV7-6 | TRBD1 | once | CASSQRTGGAYEQYF | TGTGCCAGCAGCCAACGGACAGGGGGGGCCTACGAGCAGTACTTC
TRBJ2-4 | TRBV20-1 | . | . | CSARDTRLYNEQYF | TGCAGTGCTAGAGATACTCGGCTCTACAATGAGCAGTACTTC
TRBJ2-7 | TRBV28 | . | many | CASSLPEVGRRTYEQYF | TGTGCCAGCAGTCTCCCAGAGGTAGGGAGGAGGACCTACGAGCAGTACTTC
TRBJ2-7 | TRBV4-1 | . | few | CASSQDVVFDTSGMNEQYF | TGCGCCAGCAGCCAAGACGTTGTCTTCGACACCTCGGGTATGAACGAGCAGTACTTC
TRBJ2-2 | TRBV3-1 | . | . | CASSQDPGSGELFF | TGTGCCAGCAGCCAAGATCCGGGCTCCGGGGAGCTGTTTTTT
TRBJ2-7 | TRBV5-1 | TRBD1 | . | CASSLTGTEGQYF | TGCGCCAGCAGCTTGACCGGGACAGAGGGGCAGTACTTC
TRBJ2-3 | TRBV20-1 | . | few | CSAPGHTDTQYF | TGCAGTGCTCCGGGACACACAGATACGCAGTATTTT
TRBJ2-3 | TRBV5-1 | . | . | CASSLGDGYYPADTQYF | TGCGCCAGCAGCTTGGGGGACGGCTACTATCCCGCGGATACGCAGTATTTT
TRBJ2-5 | TRBV24-1 | . | few | CATSDFGYLNQETQYF | TGTGCCACCAGTGATTTCGGGTATTTAAACCAAGAGACCCAGTACTTC
TRBJ2-5 | TRBV9 | . | . | CASSDTSYNEQYF | TGTGCCAGCAGCGACACTAGCTACAATGAGCAGTACTTC
TRBJ1-5 | TRBV5-1 | TRBD1 | many | CASSLGGTGNQPQHF | TGTGCCAGCAGTTTAGGTGGGACAGGGAATCAGCCCCAGCATTTT
TRBJ2-5 | TRBV12-3/TRBV12-4 | TRBD1 | . | CASSLGGGRGPEETQYF | TGTGCCAGCAGCTTAGGGGGCGGCAGGGGTCCCGAAGAGACCCAGTACTTC
TRBJ2-7 | TRBV2 | . | few | CASQYSRNYEQYF | TGTGCCAGCCAGTACAGCCGGAACTACGAGCAGTACTTC
TRBJ2-1 | TRBV28 | TRBD2 | . | CASSTPGLGGEQFF | TGTGCCAGCAGCACCCCGGGACTAGGGGGTGAGCAGTTCTTC
TRBJ1-1 | TRBV11-2 | . | few | CASSLIPENTEAFF | TGTGCCAGCAGCTTAATCCCAGAGAACACTGAAGCTTTCTTT
TRBJ1-1 | TRBV7-8 | TRBD1 | few | CASSHRGGPNTEAFF | TGTGCCAGCAGCCACAGGGGGGGCCCTAACACTGAAGCTTTCTTT
TRBJ2-7 | TRBV6-1 | . | . | CASSELSVSSYEQYF | TGTGCCAGCAGTGAATTATCCGTTAGCTCCTACGAGCAGTACTTC
TRBJ2-3 | TRBV20-1 | . | few | CSAQKPGATDTQYF | TGCAGTGCTCAGAAACCGGGCGCCACAGATACGCAGTATTTT
TRBJ1-3 | TRBV12-3/TRBV12-4 | . | few | CASSLADSYSGNTIYF | TGTGCCAGCAGTTTAGCGGACAGCTACTCTGGAAACACCATATATTTT
TRBJ2-1 | TRBV7-2 | TRBD1 | . | CASSLGGTGANEQFF | TGTGCCAGCAGCTTAGGCGGGACAGGGGCCAATGAGCAGTTCTTC
TRBJ2-5 | TRBV18 | . | . | CASSPRGQEAQYF | TGTGCCAGCTCACCCAGGGGACAAGAGGCCCAGTACTTC
TRBJ2-5 | TRBV10-3 | . | . | CAISEGFLDEQYF | TGTGCCATCAGTGAGGGCTTTTTGGATGAGCAGTACTTC
TRBJ2-1 | TRBV12-3/TRBV12-4 | . | . | CASSLGPNYNEQFF | TGTGCCAGCAGTTTAGGACCGAATTACAATGAGCAGTTCTTC
TRBJ2-2 | TRBV12-3/TRBV12-4 | TRBD1 | . | CASRYEGAPMTGELFF | TGTGCCAGCAGGTATGAGGGGGCACCGATGACCGGGGAGCTGTTTTTT
TRBJ2-5 | TRBV6-5 | TRBD2 | . | CASSYSKTSGSWDEQYF | TGTGCCAGCAGTTACTCAAAGACTAGCGGGAGTTGGGATGAGCAGTACTTC
TRBJ1-2 | TRBV11-2 | TRBD1 | . | CASSPRRTGGHGYTF | TGTGCCAGCAGCCCCCGTCGGACAGGGGGGCATGGCTACACCTTC
TRBJ1-5 | TRBV20-1 | . | . | CSARTPNQPQHF | TGCAGTGCTAGAACCCCCAATCAGCCCCAGCATTTT
TRBJ2-3 | TRBV5-1 | TRBD2 | . | CASSLAQGTSLDTQYF | TGCGCCAGCAGCTTGGCCCAAGGGACTAGTTTAGATACGCAGTATTTT
TRBJ2-7 | TRBV29-1 | . | few | CSVVEGPEQYF | TGCAGCGTTGTGGAGGGCCCGGAGCAGTACTTC
TRBJ1-2 | TRBV13 | . | . | CASRREGHGYTF | TGTGCCAGCAGGCGGGAGGGCCATGGCTACACCTTC
TRBJ2-3 | TRBV20-1 | TRBD2 | . | CSARDLMASGGTDTQYF | TGCAGTGCTAGAGATCTAATGGCTAGCGGGGGCACAGATACGCAGTATTTT
TRBJ2-1 | TRBV5-1 | TRBD2 | . | CASSFASGGAYNEQFF | TGCGCCAGCAGCTTCGCTAGCGGGGGGGCCTACAATGAGCAGTTCTTC
TRBJ1-1 | TRBV20-1 | . | few | CSASPQGPYTEAFF | TGCAGTGCTAGTCCCCAGGGACCCTACACTGAAGCTTTCTTT